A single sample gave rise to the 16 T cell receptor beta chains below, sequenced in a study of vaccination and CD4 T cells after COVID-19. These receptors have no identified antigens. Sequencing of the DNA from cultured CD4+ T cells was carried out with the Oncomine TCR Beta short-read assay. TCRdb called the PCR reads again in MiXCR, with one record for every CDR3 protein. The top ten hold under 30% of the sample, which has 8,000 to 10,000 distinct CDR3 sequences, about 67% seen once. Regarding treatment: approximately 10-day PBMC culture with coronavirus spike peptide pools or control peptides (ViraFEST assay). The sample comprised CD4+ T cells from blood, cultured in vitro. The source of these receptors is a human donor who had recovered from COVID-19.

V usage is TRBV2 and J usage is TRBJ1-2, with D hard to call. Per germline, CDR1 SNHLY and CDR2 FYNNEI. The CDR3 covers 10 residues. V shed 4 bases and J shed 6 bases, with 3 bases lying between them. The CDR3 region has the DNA TGTGCCAGCAGTGTAGATGGCTACACCTTC. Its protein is CASSVDGYTF.

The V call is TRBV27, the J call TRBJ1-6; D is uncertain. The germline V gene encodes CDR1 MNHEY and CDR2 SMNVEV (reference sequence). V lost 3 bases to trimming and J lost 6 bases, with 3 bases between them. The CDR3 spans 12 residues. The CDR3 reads CASSFRNSPLHF. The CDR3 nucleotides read TGTGCCAGCAGTTTCCGTAATTCACCCCTCCACTTT.

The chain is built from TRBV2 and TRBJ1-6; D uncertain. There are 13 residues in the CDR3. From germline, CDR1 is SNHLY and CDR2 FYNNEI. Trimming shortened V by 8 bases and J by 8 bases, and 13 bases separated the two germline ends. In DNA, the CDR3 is TGTGCCAGCTCCCCTTTTGGCGATTCACCCCTCCACTTT. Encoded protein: CASSPFGDSPLHF.

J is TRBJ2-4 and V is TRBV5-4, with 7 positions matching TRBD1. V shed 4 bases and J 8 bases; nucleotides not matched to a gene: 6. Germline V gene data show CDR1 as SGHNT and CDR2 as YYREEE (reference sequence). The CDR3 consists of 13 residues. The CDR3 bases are TGTGCCAGCAGCACACAGGGGAAGGACATTCAGTACTTC. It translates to CASSTQGKDIQYF.

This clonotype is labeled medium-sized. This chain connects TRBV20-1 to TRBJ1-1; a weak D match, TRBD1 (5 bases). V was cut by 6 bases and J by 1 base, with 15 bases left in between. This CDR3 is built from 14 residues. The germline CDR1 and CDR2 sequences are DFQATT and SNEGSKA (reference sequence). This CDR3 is CSARGGAENTEAFF. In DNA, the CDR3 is TGCAGTGCCCGCGGCGGGGCCGAGAACACTGAAGCTTTCTTT.

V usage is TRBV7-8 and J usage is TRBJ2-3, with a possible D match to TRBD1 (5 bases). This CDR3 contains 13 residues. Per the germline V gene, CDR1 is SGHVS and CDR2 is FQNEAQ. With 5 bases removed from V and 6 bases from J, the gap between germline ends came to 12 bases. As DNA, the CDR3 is TGTGCCAGCAGCGATCAGGGTTTGGATACGCAGTATTTT. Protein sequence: CASSDQGLDTQYF. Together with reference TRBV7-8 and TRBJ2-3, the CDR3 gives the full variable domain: GAGVSQSPRYKVAKRGQDVALRCDPISGHVSLFWYQQALGQGPEFLTYFQNEAQLDKSGLPSDRFFAERPEGSVSTLKIQRTQQEDSAVYLCASSDQGLDTQYFGPGTRLTVL.

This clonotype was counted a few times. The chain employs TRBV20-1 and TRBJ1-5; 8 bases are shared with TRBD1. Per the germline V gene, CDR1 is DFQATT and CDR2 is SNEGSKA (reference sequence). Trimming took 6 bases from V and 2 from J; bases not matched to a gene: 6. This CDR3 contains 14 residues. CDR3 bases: TGCAGTGCAATCCCAGGGGGCGGCAATCAGCCCCAGCATTTT. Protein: CSAIPGGGNQPQHF.

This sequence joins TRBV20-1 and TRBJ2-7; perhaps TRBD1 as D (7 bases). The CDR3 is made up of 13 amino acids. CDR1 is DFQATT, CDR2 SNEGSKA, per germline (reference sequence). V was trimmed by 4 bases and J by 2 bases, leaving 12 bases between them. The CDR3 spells CSATTGEAYEQYF. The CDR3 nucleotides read TGCAGTGCTACTACAGGGGAGGCCTACGAGCAGTACTTC.

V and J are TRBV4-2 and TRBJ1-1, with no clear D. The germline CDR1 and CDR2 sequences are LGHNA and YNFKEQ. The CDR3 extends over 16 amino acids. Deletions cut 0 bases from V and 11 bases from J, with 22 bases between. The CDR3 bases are TGTGCCAGCAGCCAAGAACTTATAAAAATGGGAGCATCGGCTTTCTTT. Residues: CASSQELIKMGASAFF.

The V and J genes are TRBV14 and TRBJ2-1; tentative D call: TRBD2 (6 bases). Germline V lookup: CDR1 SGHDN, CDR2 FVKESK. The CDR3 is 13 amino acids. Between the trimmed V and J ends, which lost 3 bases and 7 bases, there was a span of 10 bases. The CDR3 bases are TGTGCCAGCAGCCATTCCGCGGGGAATGAGCAGTTCTTC. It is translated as CASSHSAGNEQFF. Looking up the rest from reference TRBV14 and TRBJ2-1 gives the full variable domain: EAGVTQFPSHSVIEKGQTVTLRCDPISGHDNLYWYRRVMGKEIKFLLHFVKESKQDESGMPNNRFLAERTGGTYSTLKVQPAELEDSGVYFCASSHSAGNEQFFGPGTRLTVL.

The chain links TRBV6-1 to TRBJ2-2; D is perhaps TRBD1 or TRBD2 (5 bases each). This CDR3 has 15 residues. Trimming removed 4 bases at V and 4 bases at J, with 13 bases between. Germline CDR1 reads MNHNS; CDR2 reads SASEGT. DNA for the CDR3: TGTGCCAGCAGTGTCCGGGGCGCGGGCACCGGGGAGCTGTTTTTT. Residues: CASSVRGAGTGELFF.

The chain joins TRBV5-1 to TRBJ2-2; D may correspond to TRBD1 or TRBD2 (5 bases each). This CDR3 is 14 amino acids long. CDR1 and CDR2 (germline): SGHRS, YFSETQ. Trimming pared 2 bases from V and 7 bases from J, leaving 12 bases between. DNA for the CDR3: TGCGCCAGCAGCTTTTCGGGGCCTAGCGGGGAGCTGTTTTTT. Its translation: CASSFSGPSGELFF.

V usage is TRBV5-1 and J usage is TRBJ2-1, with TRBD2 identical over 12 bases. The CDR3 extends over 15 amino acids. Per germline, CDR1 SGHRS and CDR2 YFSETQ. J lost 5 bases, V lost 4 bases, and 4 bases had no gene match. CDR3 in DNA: TGCGCCAGCAGCCGACTAGCGGGAGTTGACAATGAGCAGTTCTTC. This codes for CASSRLAGVDNEQFF.

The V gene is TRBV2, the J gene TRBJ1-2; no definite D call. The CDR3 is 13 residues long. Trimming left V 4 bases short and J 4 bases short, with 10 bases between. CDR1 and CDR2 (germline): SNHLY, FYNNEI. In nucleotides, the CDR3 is TGTGCCAGCAGTGTAACGGTGTTCTATGGCTACACCTTC. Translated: CASSVTVFYGYTF. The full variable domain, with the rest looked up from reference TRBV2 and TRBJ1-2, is EPEVTQTPSHQVTQMGQEVILRCVPISNHLYFYWYRQILGQKVEFLVSFYNNEISEKSEIFDDQFSVERPDGSNFTLKIRSTKLEDSAMYFCASSVTVFYGYTFGSGTRLTVV.

For the CDR3, the DNA is TGCAGTGCTAGGTGGGATATTAGGGGTAGCGAGCAGTACTTC. Amino acid sequence: CSARWDIRGSEQYF. J is TRBJ2-7 and V is TRBV20-1, with D perhaps matching TRBD1 (5 bases). CDR1 is DFQATT, CDR2 SNEGSKA, per germline (reference sequence). Trimming cost V 3 bases and J 6 bases, with 18 bases left between them. The CDR3 length is 14 residues.

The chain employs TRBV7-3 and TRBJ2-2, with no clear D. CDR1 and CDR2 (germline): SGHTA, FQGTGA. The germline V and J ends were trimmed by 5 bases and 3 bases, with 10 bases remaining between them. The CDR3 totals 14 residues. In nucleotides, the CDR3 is TGTGCCAGCAGCCTACTCGGTTACACCGGGGAGCTGTTTTTT. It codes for CASSLLGYTGELFF.